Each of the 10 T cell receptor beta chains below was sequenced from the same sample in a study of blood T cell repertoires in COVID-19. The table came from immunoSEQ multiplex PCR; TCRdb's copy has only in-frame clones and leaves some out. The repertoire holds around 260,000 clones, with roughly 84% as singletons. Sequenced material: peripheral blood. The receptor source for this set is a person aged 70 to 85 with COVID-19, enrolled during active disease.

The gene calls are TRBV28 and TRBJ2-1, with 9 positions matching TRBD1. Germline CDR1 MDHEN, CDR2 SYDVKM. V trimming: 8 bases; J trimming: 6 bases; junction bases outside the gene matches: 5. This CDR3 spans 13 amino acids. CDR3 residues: CASGDRVPNEQFF. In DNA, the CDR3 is TGTGCCAGCGGGGACAGGGTCCCCAATGAGCAGTTCTTC.

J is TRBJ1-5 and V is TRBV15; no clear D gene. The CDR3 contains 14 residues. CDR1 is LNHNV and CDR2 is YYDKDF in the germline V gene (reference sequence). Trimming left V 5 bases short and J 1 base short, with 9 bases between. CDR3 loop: CATSASGSNQPQHF. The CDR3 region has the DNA TGTGCCACCAGCGCAAGCGGGAGCAATCAGCCCCAGCATTTT.

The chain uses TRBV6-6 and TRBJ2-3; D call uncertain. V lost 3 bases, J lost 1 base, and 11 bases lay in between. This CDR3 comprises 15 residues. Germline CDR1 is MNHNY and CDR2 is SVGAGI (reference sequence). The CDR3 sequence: CASSYSGLGTDTQYF. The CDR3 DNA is TGTGCCAGCAGTTATTCGGGTTTAGGCACAGATACGCAGTATTTT.

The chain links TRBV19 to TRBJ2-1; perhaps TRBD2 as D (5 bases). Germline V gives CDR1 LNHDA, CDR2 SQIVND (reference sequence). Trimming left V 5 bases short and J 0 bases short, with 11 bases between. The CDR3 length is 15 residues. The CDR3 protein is CASSYMGSSYNEQFF. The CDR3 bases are TGTGCCAGTAGTTATATGGGGAGCTCCTACAATGAGCAGTTCTTC. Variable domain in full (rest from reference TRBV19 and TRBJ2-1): DGGITQSPKYLFRKEGQNVTLSCEQNLNHDAMYWYRQDPGQGLRLIYYSQIVNDFQKGDIAEGYSVSREKKESFPLTVTSAQKNPTAFYLCASSYMGSSYNEQFFGPGTRLTVL.

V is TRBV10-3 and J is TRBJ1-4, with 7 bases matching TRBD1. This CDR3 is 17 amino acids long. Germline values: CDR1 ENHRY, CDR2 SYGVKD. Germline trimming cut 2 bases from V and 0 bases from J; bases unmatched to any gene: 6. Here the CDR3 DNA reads TGTGCCATCAGTGAGAGGGGGGACAGTGCAACTAATGAAAAACTGTTTTTT. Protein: CAISERGDSATNEKLFF.

In nucleotides, the CDR3 is TGTGCCAGTAGTATAGTAAACTATGGCTACACCTTC. It yields the protein CASSIVNYGYTF. This chain joins TRBV19 and TRBJ1-2; D is unclear. Germline V gene lookup returns CDR1 LNHDA and CDR2 SQIVND (reference sequence). Trimming removed 1 base at V and 2 bases at J, with 2 bases between. This CDR3 is built from 12 residues.

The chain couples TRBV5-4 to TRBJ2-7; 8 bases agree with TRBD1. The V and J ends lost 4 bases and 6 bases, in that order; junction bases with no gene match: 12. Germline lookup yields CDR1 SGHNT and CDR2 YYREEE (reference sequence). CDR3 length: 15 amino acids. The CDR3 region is CASSPIQVQGGEQYF. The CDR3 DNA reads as TGTGCCAGCAGCCCAATTCAAGTACAGGGGGGCGAGCAGTACTTC.

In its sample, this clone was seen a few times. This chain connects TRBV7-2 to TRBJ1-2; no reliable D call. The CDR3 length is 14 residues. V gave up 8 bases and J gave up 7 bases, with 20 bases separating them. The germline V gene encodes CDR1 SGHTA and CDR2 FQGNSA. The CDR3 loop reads CASANPRGWGGYTF. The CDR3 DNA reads TGTGCCAGCGCCAATCCCCGGGGTTGGGGTGGCTACACCTTC. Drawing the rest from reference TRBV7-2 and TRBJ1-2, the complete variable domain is GAGVSQSPSNKVTEKGKDVELRCDPISGHTALYWYRQSLGQGLEFLIYFQGNSAPDKSGLPSDRFSAERTGGSVSTLTIQRTQQEDSAVYLCASANPRGWGGYTFGSGTRLTVV.

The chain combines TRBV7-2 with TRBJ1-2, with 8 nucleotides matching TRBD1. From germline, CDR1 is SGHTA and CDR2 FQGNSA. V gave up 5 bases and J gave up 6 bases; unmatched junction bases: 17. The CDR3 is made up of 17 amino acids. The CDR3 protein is CASSTMAGTGLSNGYTF. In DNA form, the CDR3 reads TGTGCCAGCAGCACAATGGCCGGGACAGGTTTGTCGAATGGCTACACCTTC. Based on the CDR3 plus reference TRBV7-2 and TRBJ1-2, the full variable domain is GAGVSQSPSNKVTEKGKDVELRCDPISGHTALYWYRQSLGQGLEFLIYFQGNSAPDKSGLPSDRFSAERTGGSVSTLTIQRTQQEDSAVYLCASSTMAGTGLSNGYTFGSGTRLTVV.

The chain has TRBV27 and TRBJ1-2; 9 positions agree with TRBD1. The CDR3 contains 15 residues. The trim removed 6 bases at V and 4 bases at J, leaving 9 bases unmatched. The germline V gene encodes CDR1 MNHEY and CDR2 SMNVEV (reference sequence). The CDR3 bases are TGTGCCAGCAGGAGAAGACAGGGGGAAGGCTATGGCTACACCTTC. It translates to CASRRRQGEGYGYTF.